The 22 T cell receptor beta chains presented below share a single source sample, sequenced in a study of Graves' ophthalmopathy and Graves' hyperthyroidism. As the template, RNA transcripts were used to amplify TCR beta CDR3 regions. The first-round RT-PCR employed HTBI primers together with the Qiagen OneStep RT-PCR kit. A multiplex PCR was then performed as the second round. TCRdb processed the multiplex PCR reads anew with MiXCR; each CDR3 protein has one entry. The sample consists of about 740,000 distinct CDR3 sequences, about 44% of them appearing once. Sequenced input: peripheral blood. All receptors derive from an adult man with Graves' ophthalmopathy.

In its sample, this clonotype was seen many times. This chain links TRBV20-1 with TRBJ2-5; D possibly uses TRBD1 or TRBD2 (6 bases each). The CDR3 is 12 residues long. CDR1 DFQATT and CDR2 SNEGSKA come from the germline V gene (reference sequence). Trimming cost V 3 bases and J 5 bases, with 10 bases left between them. The CDR3 sequence is CSARRGRETQYF. CDR3 coding DNA: TGCAGTGCTAGGAGGGGGAGGGAGACCCAGTACTTC.

The genes are TRBV9 and TRBJ1-2; D call uncertain. Germline V lookup: CDR1 SGDLS, CDR2 YYNGEE. V lost 3 bases to trimming and J lost 0 bases, with 12 bases between them. This CDR3 is 15 amino acids long. The CDR3 protein is CASSASNVANYGYTF. Here the CDR3 DNA reads TGTGCCAGCAGCGCGTCTAACGTAGCTAACTATGGCTACACCTTC. Full variable domain (remainder filled in from reference TRBV9 and TRBJ1-2): DSGVTQTPKHLITATGQRVTLRCSPRSGDLSVYWYQQSLDQGLQFLIQYYNGEERAKGNILERFSAQQFPDLHSELNLSSLELGDSALYFCASSASNVANYGYTFGSGTRLTVV.

The chain combines TRBV25-1 with TRBJ1-5; 11 bases fit TRBD1. This CDR3 has 18 residues. V shed 8 bases, J shed 1 base, and the junction held 13 bases outside the gene matches. Per germline, CDR1 MGHDK and CDR2 SYGVNS. The CDR3 DNA reads TGTGCCAGCTCACCTTCCGGGACAGGGGGTATAAGCAATCAGCCCCAGCATTTT. It specifies CASSPSGTGGISNQPQHF.

Note on this clonotype: Here the CDR3 omits its conserved ending phenylalanine or tryptophan, so a read error is the likely source. The rearrangement links TRBV19 to TRBJ2-7, with D uncertain. CDR1 is LNHDA, CDR2 SQIVND, per germline (reference sequence). Trimming shortened V by 10 bases and J by 1 base, and 17 bases separated the two germline ends. CDR3 length: 14 residues. For the CDR3, the DNA is TGTGCCACCTCCGGGCGAGACAATTCCTACGAGCAGTACCTC. It codes for CATSGRDNSYEQYL.

This chain connects TRBV2 to TRBJ1-4; tentatively, D is TRBD1 (5 bases). Germline V CDR1 and CDR2: SNHLY, FYNNEI. V was cut by 6 bases and J by 4 bases, with 12 bases left in between. The CDR3 loop spans 14 amino acids. CDR3 residues: CASRADSGNEKLFF. The CDR3 DNA follows: TGTGCCAGCAGGGCCGACAGCGGTAATGAAAAACTGTTTTTT.

This clonotype has a handful of counts. At one of its ends the junction is not consistent with the germline gene, which may arise from a read error. The V call is TRBV29-1, the J call TRBJ2-7; TRBD1 aligns across 7 bases. The V gene's germline CDR1 is SQVTM and CDR2 ANQGSEA. This CDR3 is built from 14 residues. Here the CDR3 DNA reads TGCAGCATTGAAGATAAGCGACAGGGCTACGAGCAGTACTTC. It is translated as CSIEDKRQGYEQYF.

This clonotype appeared a few times. The J gene is TRBJ2-5, the V gene TRBV28, with TRBD1 identical over 9 bases. Trimming at V came to 7 bases and at J to 5 bases, leaving 8 bases not matched to a gene. Germline V gene sequence: CDR1 MDHEN, CDR2 SYDVKM. The CDR3 covers 14 residues. Here the CDR3 reads CASTGQGTGETQYF. The CDR3, as DNA: TGTGCCAGCACCGGACAGGGGACAGGGGAGACCCAGTACTTC. The full variable domain, its missing parts supplied by reference TRBV28 and TRBJ2-5, is DVKVTQSSRYLVKRTGEKVFLECVQDMDHENMFWYRQDPGLGLRLIYFSYDVKMKEKGDIPEGYSVSREKKERFSLILESASTNQTSMYLCASTGQGTGETQYFGPGTRLLVL.

This clonotype occurred many times. The chain joins TRBV5-6 to TRBJ1-1; no firm D call. Germline loops: CDR1 SGHDT, CDR2 YYEEEE. The V and J ends lost 7 bases and 5 bases respectively, with 9 bases between them. The CDR3 length is 11 residues. CDR3 in DNA: TGTGCCAGCCAGTGGGGTACTGAAGCTTTCTTT. As protein: CASQWGTEAFF.

Ten or more counts support this clonotype. The V call is TRBV2, the J call TRBJ1-2, with 10 bases that match TRBD1. This CDR3 contains 14 residues. Per germline, CDR1 SNHLY and CDR2 FYNNEI. J lost 7 bases, V lost 7 bases, and 9 bases had no gene match. CDR3: CASTLDRGSFGYTF. The CDR3 DNA sequence: TGTGCCAGCACCCTGGACAGGGGGAGCTTTGGCTACACCTTC.

J is TRBJ2-7 and V is TRBV5-1; no firm D call. Germline values: CDR1 SGHRS, CDR2 YFSETQ. This CDR3 spans 13 amino acids. Trimming cost V 1 base and J 5 bases, with 10 bases left between them. Written as DNA, the CDR3 is TGCGCCAGCAGCTTGCTGCCAATGGACGAGCAGTACTTC. This encodes CASSLLPMDEQYF.

The chain employs TRBV15 and TRBJ1-5; perhaps TRBD1 as D (6 bases). This CDR3 is 16 amino acids long. V was shortened by 5 bases and J by 4 bases, with 18 bases between the two germline ends. CDR1 is LNHNV, CDR2 YYDKDF, per germline (reference sequence). CDR3 coding DNA: TGTGCCACCAGCTTCCGCTTGGACAGACTTAATCAGCCCCAGCATTTT. It is translated as CATSFRLDRLNQPQHF.

This chain joins TRBV7-9 and TRBJ1-1; TRBD1 matches at 7 bases. Germline trimming cut 0 bases from V and 0 bases from J; bases unmatched to any gene: 1. Germline assignment: CDR1 SEHNR and CDR2 FQNEAQ (reference sequence). The CDR3 consists of 15 residues. The CDR3 sequence is CASSLAGTVNTEAFF. The CDR3, as DNA: TGTGCCAGCAGCTTAGCCGGGACAGTGAACACTGAAGCTTTCTTT. The whole variable domain, remainder taken from reference TRBV7-9 and TRBJ1-1, is DTGVSQNPRHKITKRGQNVTFRCDPISEHNRLYWYRQTLGQGPEFLTYFQNEAQLEKSRLLSDRFSAERPKGSFSTLEIQRTEQGDSAMYLCASSLAGTVNTEAFFGQGTRLTVV.

This chain joins TRBV11-2 and TRBJ2-7, with 11 bases lining up with TRBD2. V trimming: 0 bases; J trimming: 7 bases; junction bases outside the gene matches: 8. This CDR3 spans 16 amino acids. The germline gives CDR1 SGHAT, CDR2 FQNNGV. The CDR3 sequence: CASSLDLLAGGGEQYF. The CDR3, as DNA: TGTGCCAGCAGCTTAGATCTCCTAGCGGGAGGCGGTGAGCAGTACTTC.

The J gene is TRBJ2-5, the V gene TRBV29-1, with D tentatively TRBD2 (5 bases). Germline CDR1 is SQVTM and CDR2 is ANQGSEA. The CDR3 consists of 13 residues. V was shortened by 3 bases and J by 5 bases, with 13 bases between the two germline ends. The CDR3 sequence is CSVDKEGRETQYF. The CDR3 bases are TGCAGCGTTGATAAAGAGGGAAGGGAGACCCAGTACTTC. Variable domain in full (rest from reference TRBV29-1 and TRBJ2-5): SAVISQKPSRDICQRGTSLTIQCQVDSQVTMMFWYRQQPGQSLTLIATANQGSEATYESGFVIDKFPISRPNLTFSTLTVSNMSPEDSSIYLCSVDKEGRETQYFGPGTRLLVL.

This clonotype was counted at least ten times. The chain carries TRBV29-1 and TRBJ1-1, with D uncertain. Germline-derived CDR1 and CDR2 are SQVTM and ANQGSEA. V lost 0 bases to trimming and J lost 11 bases, with 7 bases between them. The CDR3 is made up of 10 amino acids. This CDR3 reads CSVEESPAFF. The CDR3 DNA sequence: TGCAGCGTTGAAGAGTCTCCCGCTTTCTTT. The whole variable domain, filled in from reference TRBV29-1 and TRBJ1-1, reads SAVISQKPSRDICQRGTSLTIQCQVDSQVTMMFWYRQQPGQSLTLIATANQGSEATYESGFVIDKFPISRPNLTFSTLTVSNMSPEDSSIYLCSVEESPAFFGQGTRLTVV.

The chain combines TRBV6-6 with TRBJ2-7; 9 positions agree with TRBD1. V was clipped by 0 bases and J by 3 bases; unmatched bases: 3. This CDR3 region has 15 residues. Germline V lookup: CDR1 MNHNY, CDR2 SVGAGI (reference sequence). The CDR3 loop reads CASSYSGDRDYEQYF. The CDR3 DNA follows: TGTGCCAGCAGTTACTCGGGGGACAGGGACTACGAGCAGTACTTC.

This sequence joins TRBV10-3 and TRBJ1-5, with D perhaps matching TRBD1 (5 bases). Germline CDR1 is ENHRY and CDR2 is SYGVKD. V was shortened by 5 bases and J by 2 bases, with 16 bases between the two germline ends. The CDR3 contains 16 residues. The CDR3 region has the DNA TGTGCCATCAGTCTTCAGAGAGGGGATGGCAATCAGCCCCAGCATTTT. This translates into CAISLQRGDGNQPQHF.

Details on this clonotype: One base away lies a much larger clone, so this may be a sequencing read error. This is likely a read error, given that the CDR3 carries no conserved phenylalanine or tryptophan at its end. The V and J genes are TRBV29-1 and TRBJ1-1; D perhaps matches TRBD1 (6 bases). V was pared by 6 bases and J by 4 bases, with 18 bases between. CDR3 length: 14 amino acids. Per the germline V gene, CDR1 is SQVTM and CDR2 is ANQGSEA. CDR3 residues: CSVSRGQEGTEAFS. In DNA, the CDR3 is TGCAGCGTGTCCAGGGGCCAAGAGGGCACTGAAGCTTTCTCT.

The chain employs TRBV7-9 and TRBJ2-7; tentatively, D is TRBD1 (6 bases). V lost 3 bases to trimming and J lost 4 bases, with 10 bases between them. CDR1 is SEHNR and CDR2 is FQNEAQ in the germline V gene (reference sequence). The CDR3 contains 13 residues. CDR3 sequence (DNA): TGTGCCAGCAGCTTCTCAGACAGGTACGAGCAGTACTTC. It specifies CASSFSDRYEQYF.

This sequence joins TRBV10-2 and TRBJ2-5; 10 bases agree with TRBD2. Germline CDR1 is WSHSY and CDR2 is SAAADI. The length of the CDR3 is 15 residues. J gave up 5 bases and V 2 bases, and 5 bases lay outside the gene matches. CDR3 nucleotides: TGCGCCAGCAGTGAGATGCTAGCGGGGGCTGAGACCCAGTACTTC. It specifies CASSEMLAGAETQYF.

This clonotype has at least ten counts. The CDR3 loop reads CATSRVLGGAGANVLTF. The CDR3 DNA is TGTGCCACCAGCAGAGTATTGGGGGGTGCTGGGGCCAACGTCCTGACTTTC. V and J are TRBV15 and TRBJ2-6, with D tentatively TRBD2 (6 bases). The CDR3 runs 17 residues. Trimming took off 1 base at V and 2 bases at J, with 12 bases between the two ends. CDR1 is LNHNV, CDR2 YYDKDF, per germline (reference sequence).

This sequence joins TRBV5-5 and TRBJ1-2; 9 bases match TRBD1. Germline V gene sequence: CDR1 SGHKS, CDR2 YYEKEE (reference sequence). V was clipped by 2 bases and J by 8 bases; unmatched bases: 7. CDR3 length: 14 amino acids. The DNA of the CDR3 is TGTGCCAGCAGCTTTCCAGGGACAGGGAAAGGCTACACCTTC. Protein product: CASSFPGTGKGYTF.